One sample yielded the 17 T cell receptor beta chains listed below, sequenced in a study of naive CD8 T cells in extremely preterm neonates (dated by TCRdb to about 2017). Libraries were prepared through the immunoSEQ multiplex PCR assay. The table was pulled from immuneACCESS by TCRdb, which kept in-frame rearrangements only. Such tables lose some clones; where checked, under half of the loss comes from unresolved V genes, and the rest has no known cause. For this sample the table gives around 4,600 clones, of which approximately 98% were detected only once. The ten largest clones take up about 0.5% of the sample. Sequenced sample: naive CD8+ T cells from blood. The receptors were gathered from a human donor in good health.

The V and J genes are TRBV27 and TRBJ2-3; D remains ambiguous. CDR1 and CDR2 from the germline V gene are MNHEY and SMNVEV (reference sequence). The V end was cut by 5 bases, the J end by 1 base, with 4 bases between. The CDR3 runs 12 residues. CDR3: CASSLRTDTQYF. The CDR3 nucleotides are TGTGCCAGCAGTCTCCGCACAGATACGCAGTATTTT.

V and J are TRBV7-8 and TRBJ2-5, with TRBD2 as a possible D gene (6 bases). The J call could be wrong; TRBJ2-7 is a better fit for the DNA end. Germline-derived CDR1 and CDR2 are SGHVS and FQNEAQ. This CDR3 contains 15 residues. The CDR3 DNA follows: TGTGCCAGCAGCTTGGGAAGAGGGAGGACCTACGAGCAGTACTTC. This sequence encodes CASSLGRGRTYEQYF.

The chain has TRBV9 and TRBJ2-1, with TRBD1 identical over 10 bases. J was trimmed by 8 bases and V by 3 bases; bases with no gene match: 5. In germline, CDR1 is SGDLS, CDR2 YYNGEE. This CDR3 has 14 residues. The CDR3 region is CASSATGTGDEQFF. DNA of the CDR3: TGTGCCAGCAGCGCGACCGGGACAGGGGATGAGCAGTTCTTC. The full variable domain, with the rest looked up from reference TRBV9 and TRBJ2-1, is DSGVTQTPKHLITATGQRVTLRCSPRSGDLSVYWYQQSLDQGLQFLIQYYNGEERAKGNILERFSAQQFPDLHSELNLSSLELGDSALYFCASSATGTGDEQFFGPGTRLTVL.

The V gene is TRBV9, the J gene TRBJ1-1, with 10 bases matching TRBD1. The CDR3 totals 15 residues. CDR1 SGDLS and CDR2 YYNGEE come from the germline V gene. V lost 3 bases and J lost 3; bases outside the gene matches: 5. The CDR3 is CASSAGTGAYTEAFF. The CDR3 nucleotides read TGTGCCAGCAGCGCCGGGACAGGGGCTTACACTGAAGCTTTCTTT.

V gene TRBV27 combines with J gene TRBJ1-1, with a tentative D call TRBD1 (6 bases). Germline V CDR1 and CDR2: MNHEY, SMNVEV (reference sequence). The CDR3 consists of 13 residues. V shed 6 bases and J shed 1 base, with 9 bases lying between them. The CDR3 reads CASSWTANTEAFF. CDR3 nucleotide sequence: TGTGCCAGCAGCTGGACAGCGAACACTGAAGCTTTCTTT.

This chain uses TRBV7-9 with TRBJ1-4; D might be TRBD1 (5 bases). CDR1 and CDR2 from the germline V gene are SEHNR and FQNEAQ (reference sequence). The ends were cut back, 2 bases at V and 0 bases at J, with 10 bases in the middle. There are 16 residues in the CDR3. The CDR3 protein is CASSLKQGSTNEKLFF. In DNA form, the CDR3 reads TGTGCCAGCAGCTTAAAGCAGGGATCAACTAATGAAAAACTGTTTTTT.

V gene TRBV7-6 combines with J gene TRBJ2-3; the match to TRBD2 covers 9 bases. CDR1 and CDR2 from the germline V gene are SGHVS and FNYEAQ. With 5 bases clipped from V and 1 base from J, the junction kept 19 bases outside the gene matches. This CDR3 is built from 20 residues. The CDR3 bases are TGTGCCAGCAGCCTTAGCGGGTTCTGGCGGGAGGGGCAGCGCACAGATACGCAGTATTTT. Residues: CASSLSGFWREGQRTDTQYF.

The chain employs TRBV28 and TRBJ2-1; 7 nucleotides align to TRBD2. From germline, CDR1 is MDHEN and CDR2 SYDVKM. This CDR3 has 16 residues. Trimming cost V 5 bases and J 3 bases; bases outside gene matches: 10. The CDR3 nucleotides read TGTGCCAGCAGTCCCGGAAGCGGGATATACTACAATGAGCAGTTCTTC. Its protein is CASSPGSGIYYNEQFF.

The genes are TRBV11-3 and TRBJ2-7; 7 nucleotides line up with TRBD1. CDR1 is SGHNT and CDR2 is YENEEA in the germline V gene. Trimming removed 4 bases from V and 2 bases from J; junction bases left unmatched: 5. CDR3 length equals 14 residues. The CDR3 nucleotides read TGTGCCAGCAGCTCTAGGGACAGTACCTACGAGCAGTACTTC. It encodes CASSSRDSTYEQYF.

In its sample, this clone was seen once. A read error may produce the germline difference seen at one junction end. The chain links TRBV15 to TRBJ2-7, with D perhaps TRBD1 (5 bases). The germline V gene has CDR1 LNHNV and CDR2 YYDKDF (reference sequence). The CDR3 loop spans 16 amino acids. The CDR3 bases are TGTGCCACCAGCAGAGTTACCTCGGACAAAACCTACGGGCAGTACTTC. This codes for CATSRVTSDKTYGQYF.

V usage is TRBV5-1 and J usage is TRBJ2-5; 13 positions match TRBD2. The germline V gene has CDR1 SGHRS and CDR2 YFSETQ. There are 15 residues in the CDR3. Trimming took 5 bases from V and 3 from J; bases not matched to a gene: 4. Here the CDR3 reads CASRKGLAGEETQYF. The CDR3 nucleotides are TGCGCCAGCAGGAAAGGACTAGCGGGAGAAGAGACCCAGTACTTC.

The chain couples TRBV28 to TRBJ2-7; 12 nucleotides line up with TRBD1. J was trimmed by 3 bases and V by 5 bases; bases with no gene match: 5. The CDR3 extends over 15 amino acids. Germline V gives CDR1 MDHEN, CDR2 SYDVKM. The CDR3 region is CASSLRDRGHYEQYF. CDR3 nucleotide sequence: TGTGCCAGCAGTCTCCGGGACAGGGGGCACTACGAGCAGTACTTC.

The J gene is TRBJ1-2, the V gene TRBV21-1; the D call in the table, TRBD1, was not verified against the DNA. TRBV21-1 is deemed a pseudogene. There are 18 residues in the CDR3. CDR3 in amino acids: CASSIGRTGGILYYGYTF. The CDR3 DNA reads TGTGCCAGCAGCATAGGTCGGACAGGGGGTATCCTCTACTATGGCTACACCTTC.

This chain connects TRBV5-1 to TRBJ2-7; the D is unclear. This CDR3 has 11 amino acids. V was trimmed by 2 bases and J by 2 bases, leaving 2 bases between them. CDR1 is SGHRS and CDR2 is YFSETQ in the germline V gene. CDR3 sequence reads: CASSFAYEQYF. CDR3 bases: TGCGCCAGCAGCTTCGCCTACGAGCAGTACTTC.

The chain recombines TRBV30 with TRBJ1-2; the D is unclear. V lost 8 bases and J lost 6, with 13 bases in between. The CDR3 is 11 residues long. Germline assignment: CDR1 GTSNPN and CDR2 SVGIG (reference sequence). CDR3 in DNA: TGTGCCCGAGACCGTCGGGATGGCTACACCTTC. It translates to CARDRRDGYTF.

J is TRBJ2-7 and V is TRBV5-4, with D possibly matching TRBD1 (6 bases). In germline, CDR1 is SGHNT, CDR2 YYREEE (reference sequence). The CDR3 is 13 amino acids. The V end was cut by 2 bases, the J end by 4 bases, with 10 bases between. CDR3 in amino acids: CASSFPGAYEQYF. The CDR3 bases are TGTGCCAGCAGCTTCCCAGGGGCTTACGAGCAGTACTTC.

The J gene is TRBJ2-7, the V gene TRBV7-6; 12 nucleotides line up with TRBD1. Germline assignment: CDR1 SGHVS and CDR2 FNYEAQ. V lost 5 bases to trimming and J lost 7 bases; unmatched junction nucleotides: 9. The CDR3 runs 15 residues. Here the CDR3 DNA reads TGTGCCAGCAGCCCCCCGGGACAGGGGGCTCTTGAGCAGTACTTC. Its translation is CASSPPGQGALEQYF.